This passage covers 8 T cell receptor beta chains from one sample sequenced in a study of blood T cell repertoires in COVID-19. TCRdb's table, derived via immunoSEQ multiplex PCR, lists solely in-frame clones and lacks some. The sample consists of 250,000 to 350,000 clones, 89% of them appearing once. The material sequenced was peripheral blood. Receptor source: a man aged 18 to 29 who had recovered from COVID-19.

As for this clone: Other DNA sequences of this sample code for an identical CDR3. This chain joins TRBV5-1 and TRBJ2-3; no definite D call. Germline-derived CDR1 and CDR2 are SGHRS and YFSETQ. This CDR3 contains 14 residues. V dropped 0 bases and J dropped 3 bases, with 8 bases sitting between them. The CDR3 DNA follows: TGCGCCAGCAGCTTGGCAGGTTTTACAGATACGCAGTATTTT. This gives the protein CASSLAGFTDTQYF.

V gene TRBV6-1 combines with J gene TRBJ2-1, with 8 positions matching TRBD1. The CDR3 extends over 16 amino acids. V trimming: 4 bases; J trimming: 0 bases; junction bases outside the gene matches: 5. Germline CDR1 MNHNS, CDR2 SASEGT. CDR3 region: CASSGDRTRSYNEQFF. In DNA form, the CDR3 reads TGTGCCAGCAGTGGGGACAGGACCCGCTCCTACAATGAGCAGTTCTTC.

Concerning this clone itself: Other nucleotide sequences in the sample specify the same CDR3. The V and J genes are TRBV7-9 and TRBJ1-1, with D perhaps TRBD1 (5 bases). CDR1 SEHNR and CDR2 FQNEAQ come from the germline V gene (reference sequence). Trimming stripped 3 bases from V and 1 base from J, with 6 bases between. CDR3 length: 13 amino acids. Here the CDR3 DNA reads TGTGCCAGCAGCTTGCAGGGGAACACTGAAGCTTTCTTT. Amino acids: CASSLQGNTEAFF.

This chain connects TRBV6-5 to TRBJ2-7; D possibly corresponds to TRBD1 (5 bases). This CDR3 spans 14 amino acids. V lost 1 base, J lost 2 bases, and 9 bases lay in between. Germline V gives CDR1 MNHEY, CDR2 SVGAGI. This CDR3 reads CASSYLDTTYEQYF. In DNA, the CDR3 is TGTGCCAGCAGTTACTTGGACACAACCTACGAGCAGTACTTC.

In nucleotides, the CDR3 is TGTGCCAGCAGCGTAGAGTCTCGGGGCGGGAGTGCAGATACGCAGTATTTT. Amino acid sequence: CASSVESRGGSADTQYF. J is TRBJ2-3 and V is TRBV9, with 7 bases matching TRBD2. Trimming at V came to 0 bases and at J to 4 bases, leaving 11 bases not matched to a gene. CDR3 length equals 17 residues. The germline gives CDR1 SGDLS, CDR2 YYNGEE.

This chain joins TRBV4-1 and TRBJ2-7; TRBD2 matches at 7 bases. V shed 1 base, J shed 2 bases, and the junction held 2 bases outside the gene matches. The germline CDR1 and CDR2 sequences are MGHRA and YSYEKL. This CDR3 comprises 14 residues. CDR3: CASSQGEGTYEQYF. The CDR3 nucleotides read TGCGCCAGCAGCCAAGGGGAGGGAACCTACGAGCAGTACTTC.

This clone has just a few counts. The chain combines TRBV6-2 or TRBV6-3 with TRBJ1-1, with D perhaps matching TRBD1 (5 bases). V lost 0 bases to trimming and J lost 5 bases, with 16 bases between them. Per germline, CDR1 MNHEY and CDR2 SVGEGT. The CDR3 consists of 16 residues. The CDR3 reads CASSYSVETGGTEAFF. The CDR3 bases are TGTGCCAGCAGTTACTCAGTGGAAACGGGGGGGACTGAAGCTTTCTTT.

V and J are TRBV5-4 and TRBJ1-3; TRBD1 agrees at 8 bases. Trimming cost V 4 bases and J 8 bases; bases outside gene matches: 5. The CDR3 consists of 13 residues. Germline V gives CDR1 SGHNT, CDR2 YYREEE (reference sequence). CDR3 sequence (DNA): TGTGCCAGCAGCGCGGACAGGGCGGACACCATATATTTT. Translation: CASSADRADTIYF.